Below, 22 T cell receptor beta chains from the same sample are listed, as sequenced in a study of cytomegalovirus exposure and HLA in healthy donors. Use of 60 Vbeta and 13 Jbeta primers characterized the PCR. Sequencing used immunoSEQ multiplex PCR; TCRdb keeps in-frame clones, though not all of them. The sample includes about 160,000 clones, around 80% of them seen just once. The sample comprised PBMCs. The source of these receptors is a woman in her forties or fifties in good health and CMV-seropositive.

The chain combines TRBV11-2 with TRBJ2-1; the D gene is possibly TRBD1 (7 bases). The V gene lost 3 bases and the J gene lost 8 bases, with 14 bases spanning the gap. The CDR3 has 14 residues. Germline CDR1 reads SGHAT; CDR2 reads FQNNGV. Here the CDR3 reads CASSFVIRGDEQFF. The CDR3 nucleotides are TGTGCCAGCAGCTTTGTCATCAGGGGGGATGAGCAGTTCTTC.

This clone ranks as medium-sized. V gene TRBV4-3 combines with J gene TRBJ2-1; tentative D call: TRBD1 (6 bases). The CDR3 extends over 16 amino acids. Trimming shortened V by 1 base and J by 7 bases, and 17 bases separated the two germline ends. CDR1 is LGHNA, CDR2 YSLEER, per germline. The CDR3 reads CASSQGIYRVRNEQFF. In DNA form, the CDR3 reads TGCGCCAGCAGCCAAGGGATATACAGGGTAAGGAATGAGCAGTTCTTC.

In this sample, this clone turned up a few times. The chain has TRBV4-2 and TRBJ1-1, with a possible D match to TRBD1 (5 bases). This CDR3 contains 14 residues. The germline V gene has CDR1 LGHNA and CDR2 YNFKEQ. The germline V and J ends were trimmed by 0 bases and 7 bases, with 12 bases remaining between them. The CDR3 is CASSQDGQTYEAFF. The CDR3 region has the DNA TGTGCCAGCAGCCAAGATGGACAAACCTATGAAGCTTTCTTT.

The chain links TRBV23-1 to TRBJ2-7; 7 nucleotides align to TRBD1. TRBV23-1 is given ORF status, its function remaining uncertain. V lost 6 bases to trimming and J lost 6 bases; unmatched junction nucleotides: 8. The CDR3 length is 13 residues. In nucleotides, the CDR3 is TGCGCCAGCAGCGACGGGACAGTCGGCGAGCAGTACTTC. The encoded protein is CASSDGTVGEQYF.

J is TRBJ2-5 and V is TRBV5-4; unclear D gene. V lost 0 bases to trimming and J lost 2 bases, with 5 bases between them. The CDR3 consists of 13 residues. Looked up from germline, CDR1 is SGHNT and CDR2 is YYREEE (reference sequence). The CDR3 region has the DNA TGTGCCAGCAGCTTGGCCCAGCAAGAGACCCAGTACTTC. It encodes CASSLAQQETQYF.

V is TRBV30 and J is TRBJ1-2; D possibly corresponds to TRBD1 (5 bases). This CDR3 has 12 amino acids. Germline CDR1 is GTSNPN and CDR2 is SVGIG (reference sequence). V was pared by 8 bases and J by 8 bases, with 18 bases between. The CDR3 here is CARDMGGGGYTF. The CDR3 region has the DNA TGTGCCCGAGACATGGGGGGTGGAGGCTACACCTTC.

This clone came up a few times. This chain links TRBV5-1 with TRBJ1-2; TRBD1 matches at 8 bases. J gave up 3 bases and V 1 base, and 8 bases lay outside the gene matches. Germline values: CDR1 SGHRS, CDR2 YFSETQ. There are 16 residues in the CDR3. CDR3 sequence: CASSLSDRGGDYGYTF. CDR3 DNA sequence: TGCGCCAGCAGCTTGTCTGACAGGGGAGGCGACTATGGCTACACCTTC.

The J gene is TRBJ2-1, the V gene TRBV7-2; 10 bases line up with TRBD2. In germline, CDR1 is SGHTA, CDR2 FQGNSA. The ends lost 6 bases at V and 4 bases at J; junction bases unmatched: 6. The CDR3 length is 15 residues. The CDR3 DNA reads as TGTGCCAGCAGGCCTCCTAGCGGGAGTTACAATGAGCAGTTCTTC. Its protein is CASRPPSGSYNEQFF.

The CDR3 DNA reads as TGTGCCAGCAGCTTAACGGGGACAGGGGGCAGTAGATACGCTGAAGCTTTCTTT. It specifies CASSLTGTGGSRYAEAFF. This rearrangement joins TRBV7-3 to TRBJ1-1; 12 bases are shared with TRBD1. Germline CDR1 is SGHTA and CDR2 is FQGTGA. V lost 0 bases, J lost 6 bases, and 11 bases stayed unmatched. This CDR3 region has 18 residues.

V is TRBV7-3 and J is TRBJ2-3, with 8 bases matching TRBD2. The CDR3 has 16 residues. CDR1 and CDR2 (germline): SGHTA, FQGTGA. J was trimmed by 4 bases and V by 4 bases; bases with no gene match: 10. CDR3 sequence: CASSSFGGARADTQYF. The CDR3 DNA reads TGTGCCAGCAGCTCTTTCGGGGGGGCCAGGGCAGATACGCAGTATTTT.

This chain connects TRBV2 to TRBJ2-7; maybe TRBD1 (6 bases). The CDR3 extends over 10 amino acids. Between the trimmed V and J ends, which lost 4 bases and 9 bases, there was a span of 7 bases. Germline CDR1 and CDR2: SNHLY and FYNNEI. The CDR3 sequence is CASSGGGQYF. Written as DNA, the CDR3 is TGTGCCAGCAGTGGAGGGGGGCAGTACTTC.

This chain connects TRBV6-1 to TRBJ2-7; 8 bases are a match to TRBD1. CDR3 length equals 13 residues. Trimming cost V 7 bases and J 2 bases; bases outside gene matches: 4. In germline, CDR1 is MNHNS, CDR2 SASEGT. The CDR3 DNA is TGTGCCAGCACCCGGGACAGGACCTACGAGCAGTACTTC. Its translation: CASTRDRTYEQYF.

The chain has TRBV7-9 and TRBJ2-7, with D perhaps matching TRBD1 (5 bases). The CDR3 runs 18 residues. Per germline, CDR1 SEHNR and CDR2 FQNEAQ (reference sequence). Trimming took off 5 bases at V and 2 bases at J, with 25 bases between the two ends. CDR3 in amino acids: CASSLSAFGTGWTYEQYF. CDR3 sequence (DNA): TGTGCCAGCAGCCTGTCCGCCTTTGGAACAGGCTGGACCTACGAGCAGTACTTC.

CDR3 nucleotide sequence: TGTGCCAGCAGTCCTCGGACAGGGGGGAACTATGGCTACACCTTC. Translation gives CASSPRTGGNYGYTF. This chain links TRBV6-5 with TRBJ1-2; 10 nucleotides align to TRBD1. Germline V gene sequence: CDR1 MNHEY, CDR2 SVGAGI. This CDR3 spans 15 amino acids. V dropped 5 bases and J dropped 2; count of bases not matched to a gene: 5.

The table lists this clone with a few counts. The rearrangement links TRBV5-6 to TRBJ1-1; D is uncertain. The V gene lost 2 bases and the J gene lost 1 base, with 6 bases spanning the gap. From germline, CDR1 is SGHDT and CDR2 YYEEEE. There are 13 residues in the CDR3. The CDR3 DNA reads TGTGCCAGCAGCTTTACCAGGAACACTGAAGCTTTCTTT. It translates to CASSFTRNTEAFF.

Written as DNA, the CDR3 is TGTGCCATCAGTGGGACAGGGCAAGTGGGCTTGGATGGCTACACCTTC. Its protein is CAISGTGQVGLDGYTF. The rearrangement joins TRBV10-3 to TRBJ1-2; 8 nucleotides match TRBD1. This CDR3 region has 16 residues. Germline V gene sequence: CDR1 ENHRY, CDR2 SYGVKD. J gave up 6 bases and V 4 bases, and 13 bases lay outside the gene matches.

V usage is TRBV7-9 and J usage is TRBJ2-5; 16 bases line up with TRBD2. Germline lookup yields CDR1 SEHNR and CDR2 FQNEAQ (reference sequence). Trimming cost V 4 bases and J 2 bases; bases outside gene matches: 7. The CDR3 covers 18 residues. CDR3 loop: CASSSGGTSGGDQETQYF. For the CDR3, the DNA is TGTGCCAGCAGCTCGGGCGGGACTAGCGGGGGGGATCAAGAGACCCAGTACTTC.

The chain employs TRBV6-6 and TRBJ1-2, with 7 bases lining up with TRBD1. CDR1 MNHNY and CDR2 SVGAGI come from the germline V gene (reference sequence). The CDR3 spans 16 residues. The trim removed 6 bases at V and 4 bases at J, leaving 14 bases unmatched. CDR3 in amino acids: CASSNSGQWSPYGYTF. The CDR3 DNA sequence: TGTGCCAGCAGCAATTCGGGACAGTGGAGCCCCTATGGCTACACCTTC.

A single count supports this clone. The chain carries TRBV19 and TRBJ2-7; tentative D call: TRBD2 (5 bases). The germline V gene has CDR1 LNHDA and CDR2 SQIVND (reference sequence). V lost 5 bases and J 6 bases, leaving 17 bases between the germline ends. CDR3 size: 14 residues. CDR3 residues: CASSPQPGIGEQYF. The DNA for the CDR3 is TGTGCCAGTAGTCCGCAACCCGGGATCGGCGAGCAGTACTTC.

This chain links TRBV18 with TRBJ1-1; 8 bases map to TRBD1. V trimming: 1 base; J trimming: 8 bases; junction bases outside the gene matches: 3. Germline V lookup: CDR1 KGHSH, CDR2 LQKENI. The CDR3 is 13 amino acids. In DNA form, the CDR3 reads TGTGCCAGCTCACCACAACAGGGGGGCGAAGCTTTCTTT. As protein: CASSPQQGGEAFF.

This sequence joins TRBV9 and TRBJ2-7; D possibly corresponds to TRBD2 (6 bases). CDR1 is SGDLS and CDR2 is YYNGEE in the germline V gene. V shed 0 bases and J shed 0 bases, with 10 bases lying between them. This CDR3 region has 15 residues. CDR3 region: CASSVEGLSSYEQYF. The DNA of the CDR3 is TGTGCCAGCAGCGTAGAGGGACTTAGCTCCTACGAGCAGTACTTC. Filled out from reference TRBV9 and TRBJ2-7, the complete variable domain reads DSGVTQTPKHLITATGQRVTLRCSPRSGDLSVYWYQQSLDQGLQFLIQYYNGEERAKGNILERFSAQQFPDLHSELNLSSLELGDSALYFCASSVEGLSSYEQYFGPGTRLTVT.

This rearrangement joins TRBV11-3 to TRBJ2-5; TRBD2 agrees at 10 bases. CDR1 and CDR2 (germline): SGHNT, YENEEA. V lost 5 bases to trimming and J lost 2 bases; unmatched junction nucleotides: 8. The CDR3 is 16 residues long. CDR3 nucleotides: TGTGCCAGCAGCAGAAGTACTAGCGGGACTCAAGAGACCCAGTACTTC. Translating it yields CASSRSTSGTQETQYF.